Following are 29 T cell receptor beta chains from one sample sequenced in a study of blood T cells in healthy people across ages. Primed by a sample-barcoded 5' primer and a J-beta primer mix, a second PCR proceeded for 7 to 11 cycles. TCRdb reprocessed the 5' RACE reads via MiXCR and lists one record per CDR3 protein. Altogether approximately 790,000 distinct CDR3 sequences are present, roughly 60% being singletons, with the ten largest covering 28%. Specimen: blood. These TCRs come from a man aged 25-45 years in good health.

The chain combines TRBV24-1 with TRBJ2-1; 10 nucleotides match TRBD2. The germline V gene has CDR1 KGHDR and CDR2 SFDVKD. Trimming at V came to 2 bases and at J to 5 bases, leaving 5 bases not matched to a gene. The CDR3 is 16 amino acids. The CDR3 loop reads CATSDSSLAGNNEQFF. The CDR3 DNA reads as TGTGCCACCAGTGATTCGTCACTAGCGGGGAACAATGAGCAGTTCTTC.

This clonotype has just a few counts. J is TRBJ2-1 and V is TRBV7-9, with D possibly TRBD2 on 5 matching bases. V shed 0 bases and J shed 6 bases, with 12 bases lying between them. This CDR3 spans 15 amino acids. Looked up from germline, CDR1 is SEHNR and CDR2 is FQNEAQ (reference sequence). DNA for the CDR3: TGTGCCAGCAGCTTAGCGGACGGGGAACTCAATGAGCAGTTCTTC. It specifies CASSLADGELNEQFF.

The genes are TRBV6-5 and TRBJ2-1; D remains ambiguous. The end of the DNA is better explained by TRBJ2-7, so the J call may be wrong. The germline V gene has CDR1 MNHEY and CDR2 SVGAGI. CDR3 size: 13 residues. This chain's CDR3 is CASSYSRPKEQYF. DNA for the CDR3: TGTGCCAGCAGTTACTCGAGACCGAAAGAGCAGTACTTC.

This clonotype has only one observation. The chain has TRBV12-3 or TRBV12-4 and TRBJ1-1; 9 nucleotides line up with TRBD1. Unmatched junction bases numbered 10, after V lost 5 bases and J lost 3 bases. The CDR3 loop spans 16 amino acids. CDR3 sequence (DNA): TGTGCCAGCAGTGAGATACAGGGGGCGGGTTACACTGAAGCTTTCTTT. It is translated as CASSEIQGAGYTEAFF.

This chain connects TRBV13 to TRBJ2-3, with 12 bases aligning to TRBD1. V lost 5 bases to trimming and J lost 2 bases; unmatched junction nucleotides: 14. CDR1 PRHDT and CDR2 FYEKMQ come from the germline V gene (reference sequence). The CDR3 runs to 19 residues. For the CDR3, the DNA is TGTGCCAGCAGCCTATCCGGGACAGGGGGCAATGGTGACACAGATACGCAGTATTTT. It translates to CASSLSGTGGNGDTDTQYF.

The chain recombines TRBV7-6 with TRBJ2-5, with D perhaps TRBD1 (7 bases). CDR1 and CDR2 (germline): SGHVS, FNYEAQ. This CDR3 spans 15 amino acids. V was pared by 4 bases and J by 4 bases, with 16 bases between. CDR3 sequence reads: CASSSATGRRETQYF. Here the CDR3 DNA reads TGTGCCAGCAGCTCCGCGACAGGGAGGCGAGAGACCCAGTACTTC.

CDR3 in amino acids: CATSRDGFLGGPQYNEQFF. The CDR3 DNA reads as TGTGCCACCAGCAGAGATGGGTTTTTGGGCGGTCCCCAGTACAATGAGCAGTTCTTC. V and J are TRBV15 and TRBJ2-1; D not certain. This CDR3 spans 19 amino acids. V lost 0 bases, J lost 4 bases, and 22 bases lay in between. CDR1 and CDR2 from the germline V gene are LNHNV and YYDKDF (reference sequence). Complete variable domain (other parts from reference TRBV15 and TRBJ2-1): DAMVIQNPRYQVTQFGKPVTLSCSQTLNHNVMYWYQQKSSQAPKLLFHYYDKDFNNEADTPDNFQSRRPNTSFCFLDIRSPGLGDTAMYLCATSRDGFLGGPQYNEQFFGPGTRLTVL.

The chain links TRBV7-8 to TRBJ1-4; unclear D gene. The V and J ends lost 4 bases and 0 bases respectively, with 12 bases between them. This CDR3 has 16 amino acids. CDR1 and CDR2 (germline): SGHVS, FQNEAQ. The CDR3 protein is CASSSEGRATNEKLFF. DNA of the CDR3: TGTGCCAGCAGCTCCGAAGGCCGGGCAACTAATGAAAAACTGTTTTTT.

The chain recombines TRBV15 with TRBJ2-7, with TRBD2 identical over 8 bases. CDR1 LNHNV and CDR2 YYDKDF come from the germline V gene (reference sequence). V was clipped by 2 bases and J by 2 bases; unmatched bases: 5. The CDR3 is made up of 15 amino acids. The CDR3 nucleotides read TGTGCCACCAGCAGAATGACCGGGGGGGCCTACGAGCAGTACTTC. It encodes CATSRMTGGAYEQYF.

This chain links TRBV20-1 with TRBJ2-7; D ambiguous. CDR3 size: 14 residues. Germline-derived CDR1 and CDR2 are DFQATT and SNEGSKA (reference sequence). Trimming stripped 2 bases from V and 3 bases from J, with 14 bases between. CDR3 residues: CSARNVDLDYEQYF. CDR3 in DNA: TGCAGTGCTAGAAATGTCGATCTGGACTACGAGCAGTACTTC.

The chain recombines TRBV5-1 with TRBJ2-4; either TRBD1 or TRBD2 may fit D (6 bases each). The DNA end is a closer match to TRBJ2-7, so the J assignment may be wrong. CDR1 is SGHRS and CDR2 is YFSETQ in the germline V gene. The CDR3 has 13 amino acids. The CDR3 loop is CASSGGDTYEQYF. The CDR3 DNA sequence: TGCGCCAGCAGCGGCGGGGACACCTACGAGCAGTACTTC.

The CDR3 DNA is TGTGCCACCAGCACTGATCGGGGCTGGACAGATACGCAGTATTTT. It translates to CATSTDRGWTDTQYF. V gene TRBV15 combines with J gene TRBJ2-3; D is perhaps TRBD1 or TRBD2 (5 bases each). Germline CDR1 is LNHNV and CDR2 is YYDKDF (reference sequence). The CDR3 spans 15 residues. V lost 4 bases and J lost 3, with 14 bases in between.

J is TRBJ1-1 and V is TRBV16; 10 bases line up with TRBD1. The V segment lost 8 bases and the J segment 3 bases; nucleotides outside the gene matches: 24. Germline V gene lookup returns CDR1 KGHSY and CDR2 FQNENV. CDR3 length equals 20 residues. The CDR3 sequence: CASSPYPPWTGGRAYTEAFF. The DNA for the CDR3 is TGTGCCAGCTCACCATATCCTCCCTGGACAGGGGGTCGGGCGTACACTGAAGCTTTCTTT.

V gene TRBV6-5 combines with J gene TRBJ2-2, with D tentatively TRBD2 (5 bases). V was cut by 4 bases and J by 8 bases, with 14 bases left in between. Germline assignment: CDR1 MNHEY and CDR2 SVGAGI. The CDR3 has 14 amino acids. The CDR3 region has the DNA TGTGCCAGCAGTTCCGACTATAACCAGGGGGAGCTGTTTTTT. Its translation is CASSSDYNQGELFF.

This chain links TRBV11-1 with TRBJ2-7, with 9 bases lining up with TRBD1. The CDR3 is made up of 15 amino acids. The germline gives CDR1 SGHAT, CDR2 FQDESV (reference sequence). V shed 5 bases, J shed 7 bases, and the junction held 12 bases outside the gene matches. This CDR3 reads CASSLGTGWGEEQYF. In DNA form, the CDR3 reads TGTGCCAGCAGCCTGGGGACAGGGTGGGGGGAAGAGCAGTACTTC.

V is TRBV20-1 and J is TRBJ2-7; tentatively, D is TRBD2 (7 bases). Germline CDR1 DFQATT, CDR2 SNEGSKA (reference sequence). V lost 1 base to trimming and J lost 6 bases, with 16 bases between them. The CDR3 is made up of 14 amino acids. The CDR3 bases are TGCAGTGCTAGAGTAGGTGGGGGGGCCCCCGAGCAGTACTTC. Translating gives CSARVGGGAPEQYF.

V and J are TRBV20-1 and TRBJ2-7; no firm D call. Germline V gene sequence: CDR1 DFQATT, CDR2 SNEGSKA (reference sequence). V gave up 1 base and J gave up 3 bases, with 10 bases separating them. The CDR3 consists of 13 residues. This chain's CDR3 is CSARGAPRYEQYF. Here the CDR3 DNA reads TGCAGTGCTAGAGGCGCGCCCCGCTACGAGCAGTACTTC.

This clonotype was detected only a few times. The chain has TRBV10-3 and TRBJ2-7; 7 bases fit TRBD1. Germline V lookup: CDR1 ENHRY, CDR2 SYGVKD. The CDR3 is 15 amino acids. V lost 4 bases to trimming and J lost 7 bases; unmatched junction nucleotides: 13. The CDR3 here is CAISGPGQILREQYF. Written as DNA, the CDR3 is TGTGCCATCAGTGGCCCGGGACAGATCCTACGAGAGCAGTACTTC.

This chain uses TRBV4-2 with TRBJ2-2, with D perhaps TRBD1 (6 bases). The germline CDR1 and CDR2 sequences are LGHNA and YNFKEQ. The CDR3 has 16 residues. V shed 0 bases and J shed 1 base, with 9 bases lying between them. CDR3 in amino acids: CASSQEGGRNTGELFF. The CDR3 DNA reads as TGTGCCAGCAGCCAAGAAGGGGGAAGGAACACCGGGGAGCTGTTTTTT.

The chain links TRBV7-2 to TRBJ2-7, with D unresolved. The CDR3 is 16 amino acids. Trimming stripped 9 bases from V and 3 bases from J, with 24 bases between. Germline V CDR1 and CDR2: SGHTA, FQGNSA. CDR3 in amino acids: CASRGESRATHYEQYF. CDR3 nucleotides: TGTGCCAGTCGAGGTGAATCCCGGGCGACGCACTACGAGCAGTACTTC.

This chain joins TRBV7-2 and TRBJ2-3; 8 bases map to TRBD2. Germline V gene sequence: CDR1 SGHTA, CDR2 FQGNSA. This CDR3 has 14 amino acids. Trimming took 5 bases from V and 5 from J; bases not matched to a gene: 6. The CDR3 DNA sequence: TGTGCCAGCAGCCCTAGCGGGCATGGAGATACGCAGTATTTT. Translating gives CASSPSGHGDTQYF.

In this sample, this clonotype turned up a few times. The rearrangement links TRBV27 to TRBJ1-2, with D maybe TRBD1 (6 bases). Trimming shortened V by 6 bases and J by 8 bases, and 16 bases separated the two germline ends. Germline V gene data show CDR1 as MNHEY and CDR2 as SMNVEV (reference sequence). The CDR3 runs 13 residues. Here the CDR3 DNA reads TGTGCCAGCAGCTTAGTAGGGGGGTACGGCTACACCTTC. It specifies CASSLVGGYGYTF.

The chain has TRBV5-1 and TRBJ2-7, with 11 nucleotides matching TRBD1. V gave up 2 bases and J gave up 6 bases; unmatched junction bases: 4. CDR1 is SGHRS, CDR2 YFSETQ, per germline. The CDR3 loop spans 14 amino acids. CDR3 bases: TGCGCCAGCAGCTTCTGGGACAGGGGGTCCGAGCAGTACTTC. As protein: CASSFWDRGSEQYF.

The chain carries TRBV5-1 and TRBJ2-4, with D perhaps assigned TRBD1 or TRBD2 (6 bases each). The DNA end lines up better with TRBJ2-7; the J call may be wrong. CDR1 is SGHRS, CDR2 YFSETQ, per germline. CDR3 length: 14 amino acids. CDR3 in amino acids: CASSLERGLDEQYF. CDR3 sequence (DNA): TGCGCCAGCAGCTTGGAACGGGGGCTCGACGAGCAGTACTTC.

This clonotype was picked up a small number of times. The rearrangement links TRBV20-1 to TRBJ2-1; TRBD2 matches 12 bases. V trimming: 6 bases; J trimming: 8 bases; junction bases outside the gene matches: 11. The CDR3 totals 15 residues. The V gene's germline CDR1 is DFQATT and CDR2 SNEGSKA (reference sequence). The CDR3 sequence: CSAEGPSGGAYEQFF. The CDR3 nucleotides read TGCAGTGCCGAAGGGCCTAGCGGGGGGGCCTATGAGCAGTTCTTC.

CDR3 in DNA: TGTGCCAGCAGTCCCCTTCCCGTCGGGAGTAACCACGAGCAGTACTTC. It translates to CASSPLPVGSNHEQYF. V and J are TRBV25-1 and TRBJ2-7; TRBD2 is a possible D gene (6 bases). Per the germline V gene, CDR1 is MGHDK and CDR2 is SYGVNS. The CDR3 totals 16 residues. Trimming removed 5 bases at V and 5 bases at J, with 22 bases between.

The chain is built from TRBV6-5 and TRBJ2-1; D is undetermined. V dropped 0 bases and J dropped 7 bases, with 7 bases sitting between them. This CDR3 contains 13 residues. Per the germline V gene, CDR1 is MNHEY and CDR2 is SVGAGI. CDR3 nucleotide sequence: TGTGCCAGCAGTTACTCGACTGGGAATGAGCAGTTCTTC. Translating it yields CASSYSTGNEQFF.

Comments on this clonotype: One end of the junction varies from germline; a read error may be responsible. V gene TRBV6-2 or TRBV6-3 combines with J gene TRBJ1-2; 7 nucleotides align to TRBD1. CDR1 and CDR2 from the germline V gene are MNHEY and SVGEGT. The CDR3 spans 13 residues. The CDR3 DNA follows: TGTGCCAGCAGGGAACAGGGGTACTATGGCTGCACCTTC. Protein: CASREQGYYGCTF.

The chain combines TRBV6-6 with TRBJ1-4, with 7 bases that match TRBD1. The CDR3 runs 15 residues. With V trimmed by 8 bases and J by 3 bases, 9 bases remained unmatched. Germline V gene data show CDR1 as MNHNY and CDR2 as SVGAGI (reference sequence). CDR3 nucleotides: TGTGCCAGCGACTACAGGGGTTTTCCTAATGAAAAACTGTTTTTT. Translation gives CASDYRGFPNEKLFF.